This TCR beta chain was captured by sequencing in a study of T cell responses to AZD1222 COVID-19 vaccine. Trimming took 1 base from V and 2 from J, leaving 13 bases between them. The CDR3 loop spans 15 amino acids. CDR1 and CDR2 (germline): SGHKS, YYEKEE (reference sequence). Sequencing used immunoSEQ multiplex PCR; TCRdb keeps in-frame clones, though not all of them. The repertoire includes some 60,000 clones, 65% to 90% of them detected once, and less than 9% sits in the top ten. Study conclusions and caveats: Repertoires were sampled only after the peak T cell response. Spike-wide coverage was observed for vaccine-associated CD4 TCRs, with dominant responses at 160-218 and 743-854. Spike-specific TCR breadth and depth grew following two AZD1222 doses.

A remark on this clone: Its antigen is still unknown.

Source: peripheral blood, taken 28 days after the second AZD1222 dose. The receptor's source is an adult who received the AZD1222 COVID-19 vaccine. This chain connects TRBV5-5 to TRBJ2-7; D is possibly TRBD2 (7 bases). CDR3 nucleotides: TGTGCCAGCAGCTTGCGGGGGGCTACGACCTACGAGCAGTACTTC. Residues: CASSLRGATTYEQYF.